The rows below give T cell receptor beta chains drawn from one sample of a study of CD8+ T cells in alopecia areata. Clones were read by immunoSEQ multiplex PCR, and TCRdb kept only the in-frame ones, dropping some. This sample has under 150,000 clones; 50% to 55% occur once, and the top ten carry roughly 0.5%. The sequenced sample was CD4+ T cells sorted from blood, obtained at week 4, from a patient treated with tofacitinib. These receptors originate from a human donor with alopecia areata. The CDR3 runs from the conserved cysteine through the conserved F or W. D genes are given only for firm matches. Clone sizes are given selectively: once, few, many, or a class where the clone is expanded.

clone_size	d_call	j_call	v_call	cdr3_length	cdr3_nt	cdr3_aa
NA	NA	TRBJ1-2	TRBV5-4	14	TGTGCCAGCAGCTTGTTACAGGGAATAAGTGGCTACACCTTC	CASSLLQGISGYTF
NA	TRBD1	TRBJ2-4	TRBV4-1	14	TGCGCCAGCAGCGCCCGGGACAGGGGGGACATTCAGTACTTC	CASSARDRGDIQYF
once	NA	TRBJ1-1	TRBV5-1	13	TGCGCCAGCAGCCCTACTACGGGCGGTGAAGCTTTCTTT	CASSPTTGGEAFF
NA	NA	TRBJ2-1	TRBV30	16	TGTGCCTGGAGTCCCCCCGGGCAGTACTTAATGGGGATGCAGTTCTTC	CAWSPPGQYLMGMQFF
NA	NA	TRBJ1-6	TRBV25-1	14	TGTGCCAGCAGTGACGTAGGGGTGGATTCACCCCTCCACTTT	CASSDVGVDSPLHF
once	NA	TRBJ2-7	TRBV5-1	12	TGCGCCAGCAGCCGCCTGGGGAGCGAGCAGTACTTC	CASSRLGSEQYF
few	NA	TRBJ2-5	TRBV15	14	TGTGCCACCAGCAGAGATCTGGGCCAAGAGACCCAGTACTTC	CATSRDLGQETQYF
NA	NA	TRBJ1-2	TRBV30	15	TGTGCCTGGAGTGTACAGGCGCTTCAGACCTATGGCTACACCTTC	CAWSVQALQTYGYTF
few	NA	TRBJ2-2	TRBV7-9	15	TGTGCCAGCAGCTTAGGATCAGGGAACACCGGGGAGCTGTTTTTT	CASSLGSGNTGELFF
NA	NA	TRBJ2-1	TRBV11-3	17	TGTGCCAGCAGCTTAGGACGTAGCGCCAGCTCCTACAATGAGCAGTTCTTC	CASSLGRSASSYNEQFF
NA	NA	TRBJ2-2	TRBV29-1	12	TGCAGCGTAGATGGGGTTTTAGGGGAGCTGTTTTTT	CSVDGVLGELFF
few	TRBD1	TRBJ1-2	TRBV30	14	TGTGCCTGGAGTACCCGGGACAGTCCTTATGGCTACACCTTC	CAWSTRDSPYGYTF
NA	NA	TRBJ2-7	TRBV30	11	TGTGCCGGCGGGACAGCGTACGAGCAGTACTTC	CAGGTAYEQYF
NA	NA	TRBJ2-6	TRBV5-4	15	TGTGCCAGCAGCTTGGGTACCTCTGGGGCCAACGTCCTGACTTTC	CASSLGTSGANVLTF
NA	NA	TRBJ1-3	TRBV10-2	14	TGCGCCAGCAGTGCCCAGGGCTCTGGAAACACCATATATTTT	CASSAQGSGNTIYF
once	NA	TRBJ2-2	TRBV30	14	TGTGCCTGGAGTGGTGGTGGGATCACCGGGGAGCTGTTTTTT	CAWSGGGITGELFF
NA	NA	TRBJ1-2	TRBV27	13	TGTGCCAGCAGTTTGGCAGGGGCGGTTGGCTACACCTTC	CASSLAGAVGYTF
once	NA	TRBJ2-5	TRBV6-5	16	TGTGCCAGCAGTTACTCGACCCTCGGAGGACAAGAGACCCAGTACTTC	CASSYSTLGGQETQYF
NA	TRBD2	TRBJ2-1	TRBV5-4	13	TGTGCCACCTCGGGACTAGTGGGCAATGAGCAGTTCTTC	CATSGLVGNEQFF
NA	NA	TRBJ2-1	TRBV29-1	14	TGCAGCGTTGGGGGGCAGGCGCCGAGATCTGAGCAGTTCTTC	CSVGGQAPRSEQFF
few	NA	TRBJ2-3	TRBV5-6	15	TGTGCCAGCAGCTTTGGTAGGGGCCGCACAGATACGCAGTATTTT	CASSFGRGRTDTQYF
NA	NA	TRBJ1-4	TRBV7-2	15	TGTGCCAGCAGCTTGTATGAGGGTAGGCACGAAAAACTGTTTTTT	CASSLYEGRHEKLFF
NA	NA	TRBJ1-1	TRBV29-1	12	TGCAGCGTTCGGGGGGGCTTGACTGAAGCTTTCTTT	CSVRGGLTEAFF
few	TRBD1	TRBJ2-7	TRBV27	14	TGTGCCAGCACCCAAGACAGGGATCGCTACGAGCAGTACTTC	CASTQDRDRYEQYF
NA	TRBD1	TRBJ1-2	TRBV30	11	TGTGCTCAGGACAGGGACTATGGCTACACCTTC	CAQDRDYGYTF
NA	NA	TRBJ2-7	TRBV30	11	TGTGCCTGGAGTGGGGATTACGAGCAGTACTTC	CAWSGDYEQYF
few	NA	TRBJ1-2	TRBV6-6	13	TGTGCCAGCAGTTACTCGCTACGGGATGGCTACACCTTC	CASSYSLRDGYTF
NA	NA	TRBJ2-1	TRBV30	15	TGTGCCTGGAGATACAGACTAGTCATTTACAATGAGCAGTTCTTC	CAWRYRLVIYNEQFF
few	NA	TRBJ2-1	TRBV29-1	13	TGCAGCGTTGGCGGCAGGGTCGCCAATGAGCAGTTCTTC	CSVGGRVANEQFF
few	TRBD2	TRBJ2-3	TRBV9	19	TGTGCCAGCAGCGTAGGAAGACTAGCGGGTTCATCTAGCACAGATACGCAGTATTTT	CASSVGRLAGSSSTDTQYF
few	TRBD2	TRBJ2-3	TRBV2	14	TGTGCCAGCAGGGGTACAGCGGGAACAGATACGCAGTATTTT	CASRGTAGTDTQYF
few	NA	TRBJ2-2	TRBV29-1	13	TGCAGCGCAAAGGCCGGGGGCGAAGGGGAGCTGTTTTTT	CSAKAGGEGELFF
NA	TRBD1	TRBJ1-5	TRBV7-2	14	TGTGCCAGCAGCTCTAGACAGGGGGGACAGCCCCAGCATTTT	CASSSRQGGQPQHF
NA	NA	TRBJ1-1	TRBV29-1	13	TGCAGCGTTGATTTCAGGGGCCTCACTGAAGCTTTCTTT	CSVDFRGLTEAFF
NA	TRBD1	TRBJ2-1	TRBV25-1	13	TGTGCCAGCAGTGCCCCCGGGACAGATGAGCAGTTCTTC	CASSAPGTDEQFF
few	TRBD1	TRBJ2-5	TRBV29-1	12	TGCAGCGCTCGGACAGGGGAAGAGACCCAGTACTTC	CSARTGEETQYF
NA	TRBD1	TRBJ1-5	TRBV27	14	TGTGCCAGCGCGAGACAGGGGGACAATCAGCCCCAGCATTTT	CASARQGDNQPQHF
NA	TRBD1	TRBJ1-5	TRBV19	14	TGTGCCAGTAGTACACAGGGGGCTGACCAGCCCCAGCATTTT	CASSTQGADQPQHF
NA	NA	TRBJ2-6	TRBV30	14	TGTGCCTGGAGAAAGAGCTCTGGGGCCAACGTCCTGACTTTC	CAWRKSSGANVLTF
NA	NA	TRBJ1-4	TRBV29-1	12	TGCAGCTTTTGGAGCTATAATGAAAAACTGTTTTTT	CSFWSYNEKLFF
NA	TRBD1	TRBJ1-2	TRBV27	15	TGTGCCAGCAGTTTATCGGGGGACAGGGTGTATGGCTACACCTTC	CASSLSGDRVYGYTF
NA	TRBD2	TRBJ2-1	TRBV29-1	13	TGCAGCGTTGGGGAGCGGGGGCCGAATGAGCAGTTCTTC	CSVGERGPNEQFF
NA	NA	TRBJ1-5	TRBV7-3	13	TGTGCCAGCAGCTTAGACCAAAATCAGCCCCAGCATTTT	CASSLDQNQPQHF
NA	NA	TRBJ2-7	TRBV25-1	14	TGTGCCAGCAGTGAATCAGGGTCGCACTACGAGCAGTACTTC	CASSESGSHYEQYF
NA	NA	TRBJ2-7	TRBV2	12	TGTGCCAGCGTCCGGGACACCTACGAGCAGTACTTC	CASVRDTYEQYF
few	TRBD1	TRBJ2-5	TRBV29-1	13	TGCAGCGTTAGACAGGGCGCGGGAGAGACCCAGTACTTC	CSVRQGAGETQYF